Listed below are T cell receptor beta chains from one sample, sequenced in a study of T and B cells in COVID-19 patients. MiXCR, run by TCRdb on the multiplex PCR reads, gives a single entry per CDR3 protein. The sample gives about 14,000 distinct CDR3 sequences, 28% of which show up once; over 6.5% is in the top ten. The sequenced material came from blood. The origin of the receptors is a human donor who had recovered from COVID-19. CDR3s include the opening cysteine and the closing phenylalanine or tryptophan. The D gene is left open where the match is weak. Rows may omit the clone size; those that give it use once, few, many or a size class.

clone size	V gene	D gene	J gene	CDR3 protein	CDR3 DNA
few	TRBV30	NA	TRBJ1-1	CAWSVDWAEAFF	TGTGCCTGGAGTGTGGATTGGGCTGAAGCTTTCTTT
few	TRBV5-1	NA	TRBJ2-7	CASRGTGARNEQYF	TGCGCCAGCAGGGGCACGGGAGCGAGGAACGAGCAGTACTTC
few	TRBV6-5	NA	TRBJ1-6	CASSYSRDRGIYNSPLHF	TGTGCCAGCAGTTACTCCCGGGACCGGGGAATATATAATTCACCCCTCCACTTT
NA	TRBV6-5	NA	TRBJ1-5	CASSFTSSNQPQHF	TGTGCCAGCAGTTTTACCAGCTCCAATCAGCCCCAGCATTTT
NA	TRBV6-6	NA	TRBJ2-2	CASSYRGAGTGELFF	TGTGCCAGCAGTTACCGAGGCGCCGGCACCGGGGAGCTGTTTTTT
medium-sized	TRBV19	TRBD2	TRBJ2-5	CASSKGLAGGQETQYF	TGTGCCAGTAGTAAAGGACTAGCGGGAGGGCAAGAGACCCAGTACTTC
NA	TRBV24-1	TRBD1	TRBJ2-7	CATSDPRDRGSKQYF	TGTGCCACCAGTGACCCTCGGGACAGGGGAAGTAAGCAGTACTTC
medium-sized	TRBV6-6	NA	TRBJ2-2	CASSYSGGSGELFF	TGTGCCAGCAGTTACTCAGGCGGGTCCGGGGAGCTGTTTTTT
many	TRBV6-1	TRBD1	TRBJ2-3	CASSEDPGQGTDTQYF	TGTGCCAGCAGTGAAGATCCGGGACAGGGTACAGATACGCAGTATTTT
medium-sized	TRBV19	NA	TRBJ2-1	CASSKVYNEQFF	TGTGCCAGTAGTAAAGTCTACAATGAGCAGTTCTTC
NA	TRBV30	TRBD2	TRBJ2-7	CAWSDAGGPYEQYF	TGTGCCTGGAGTGATGCGGGAGGGCCATACGAGCAGTACTTC
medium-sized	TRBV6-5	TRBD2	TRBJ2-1	CASSYSSRTGGANNEQFF	TGTGCCAGCAGTTACTCGAGTCGTACGGGAGGGGCGAACAATGAGCAGTTCTTC
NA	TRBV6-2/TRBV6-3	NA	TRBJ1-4	CASSYSLSGEKLFF	TGTGCCAGCAGTTACTCCCTCTCGGGGGAAAAACTGTTTTTT
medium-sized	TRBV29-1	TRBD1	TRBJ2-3	CSAIRGLPPASTDTQYF	TGCAGCGCCATCAGGGGGTTACCTCCTGCTAGCACAGATACGCAGTATTTT
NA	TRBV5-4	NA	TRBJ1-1	CASTFTPGDMNTEAFF	TGTGCCAGCACTTTTACCCCCGGCGATATGAACACTGAAGCTTTCTTT
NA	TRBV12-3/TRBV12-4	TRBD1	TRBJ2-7	CASSLPPRQGAIRYEQYF	TGTGCCAGCAGCCTCCCCCCGCGACAGGGGGCGATTCGCTACGAGCAGTACTTC
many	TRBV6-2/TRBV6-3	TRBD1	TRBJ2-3	CASSEWTGGPDTQYF	TGTGCCAGCAGCGAGTGGACAGGGGGCCCAGATACGCAGTATTTT
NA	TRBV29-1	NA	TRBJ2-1	CSVGPGQFF	TGCAGCGTTGGCCCCGGGCAGTTCTTC